This T cell receptor beta chain came from a study of Graves' ophthalmopathy and Graves' hyperthyroidism. On the study more broadly: There was a collection of peripheral blood at initial diagnosis, before any treatment. Study conclusions and caveats: Between ophthalmopathy and stable hyperthyroidism, a 13-signature model drew a separation with nearly 90% sensitivity and approximately 79% specificity.

Calling hyperthyroidism stable required that no ophthalmopathy show up within 18 months of follow-up. This clonotype was counted many times. Antigen specificity is unknown. RNA transcripts were the source from which TCR beta CDR3 regions were amplified. RT-PCR with HTBI primers came first, then second-round multiplex PCR. TCRdb used MiXCR to reprocess the multiplex PCR reads, holding one entry per CDR3 protein. The data show under 800,000 distinct CDR3 sequences, about 20% seen once. The CDR3 runs to 14 residues. V lost 0 bases and J 4 bases, leaving 9 bases between the germline ends. In germline, CDR1 is ENHRY, CDR2 SYGVKD.

The source material was peripheral blood. The J gene is TRBJ2-5, the V gene TRBV10-3; weak D call: TRBD2 (5 bases). The source of this sequence is a woman aged 18 to 35 with stable Graves' hyperthyroidism. Some clones in this sample may be carry-over from other donors' samples. Here the CDR3 DNA reads TGTGCCATCAGTGAGTCGGAGGACGCAGAGACCCAGTACTTC. Encoded protein: CAISESEDAETQYF.